This is a list of T cell receptor beta chains from one sample in a study of T cell changes during pregnancy in multiple sclerosis. The data were produced by immunoSEQ multiplex PCR, yet TCRdb's version contains in-frame clones alone and is incomplete. The sample consists of about 68,000 clones, roughly 94% of them appearing once. Sequenced here: peripheral blood, sampled in the second trimester of pregnancy. The receptors were sampled from a female donor in good health, enrolled as a control in a pregnancy study. CDR3s include the opening cysteine and the closing phenylalanine or tryptophan. The D gene is left open where the match is weak. Clone size, where shown, is once, few, many, or a class for clones that have expanded.

CDR3,DNA,V,J,D,size
CSGTGTRGGYTF,TGCAGCGGAACGGGGACACGGGGTGGCTACACCTTC,TRBV29-1,TRBJ1-2,NA,NA
CASSQEGPSGRITDTQYF,TGCGCCAGCAGCCAAGAAGGACCTAGCGGGCGCATCACAGATACGCAGTATTTT,TRBV4-1,TRBJ2-3,TRBD2,NA
CASSFGTVSYEQYF,TGCGCCAGCAGCTTCGGGACAGTCTCCTACGAGCAGTACTTC,TRBV5-1,TRBJ2-7,TRBD1,once
CASSQEGVFGNTIYF,TGTGCCAGCAGCCAAGAAGGGGTCTTTGGAAACACCATATATTTT,TRBV4-2,TRBJ1-3,NA,NA
CASSPRDPYYGYTF,TGTGCCAGCAGCCCGAGGGATCCGTACTATGGCTACACCTTC,TRBV9,TRBJ1-2,NA,NA
CASSPPDSNQPQHF,TGTGCCAGCAGTCCTCCAGATAGCAATCAGCCCCAGCATTTT,TRBV7-8,TRBJ1-5,NA,NA
CASSLAETANQPQHF,TGTGCCAGCAGCTTAGCGGAGACAGCGAATCAGCCCCAGCATTTT,TRBV7-9,TRBJ1-5,NA,NA
CSVALGSNQPQHF,TGCAGCGTTGCGCTAGGTAGCAATCAGCCCCAGCATTTT,TRBV29-1,TRBJ1-5,NA,few
CAISDSGTGVYGYTF,TGTGCCATCAGTGATTCCGGGACAGGGGTCTATGGCTACACCTTC,TRBV10-3,TRBJ1-2,TRBD1,NA
CASSLDRGLGETQYF,TGCGCCAGCAGCTTGGACAGGGGGCTCGGGGAGACCCAGTACTTC,TRBV5-1,TRBJ2-5,TRBD1,once
CASSFGLAGGVGELFF,TGTGCCAGCAGCTTTGGACTAGCGGGAGGGGTCGGGGAGCTGTTTTTT,TRBV11-3,TRBJ2-2,TRBD2,NA
CASSPGRSYEQYF,TGTGCCAGCAGCCCGGGTAGGAGCTACGAGCAGTACTTC,TRBV6-5,TRBJ2-7,NA,NA
CASRPSGSGRGAQYF,TGTGCCAGCAGGCCCTCAGGGAGCGGGAGGGGGGCCCAGTACTTC,TRBV5-6,TRBJ2-5,TRBD2,once
CASSGHGGESTGELFF,TGTGCCAGCAGTGGACATGGGGGGGAAAGTACCGGGGAGCTGTTTTTT,TRBV6-1,TRBJ2-2,TRBD2,NA
CASSVQAGKETQYF,TGTGCCAGCAGCGTGCAGGCGGGTAAAGAGACCCAGTACTTC,TRBV7-3,TRBJ2-5,NA,NA
CASSLGSGSGELFF,TGTGCCAGCAGCTTAGGGTCCGGGTCCGGGGAGCTGTTTTTT,TRBV11-2,TRBJ2-2,NA,NA
CSVEQTSMASGSGYEQYF,TGCAGCGTTGAGCAGACGAGTATGGCTAGCGGGAGCGGATACGAGCAGTACTTC,TRBV29-1,TRBJ2-7,TRBD2,NA
CSVEDRVGGEKLFF,TGCAGCGTTGAAGATAGGGTCGGAGGTGAAAAACTGTTTTTT,TRBV29-1,TRBJ1-4,NA,NA
CASSLYYSGGSEQYF,TGTGCCAGCAGTTTGTACTATAGCGGGGGTAGTGAGCAGTACTTC,TRBV28,TRBJ2-7,TRBD2,NA
CASSQDSLLGRNTEAFF,TGCGCCAGCAGCCAAGATTCGCTTTTGGGGAGGAACACTGAAGCTTTCTTT,TRBV4-1,TRBJ1-1,NA,NA
CASKADRGGGNTIYF,TGTGCCAGCAAAGCCGACAGGGGGGGCGGAAACACCATATATTTT,TRBV2,TRBJ1-3,TRBD1,NA
CASSLPGLGGETQYF,TGTGCCAGCAGTCTTCCGGGACTCGGGGGGGAGACCCAGTACTTC,TRBV28,TRBJ2-5,TRBD2,NA
CASSFGGGKIYEQFF,TGTGCCAGCAGTTTTGGGGGGGGCAAAATCTATGAGCAGTTCTTC,TRBV28,TRBJ2-1,NA,NA
CASSSYSENTGELFF,TGTGCCAGCAGCTCCTATAGCGAAAACACCGGGGAGCTGTTTTTT,TRBV9,TRBJ2-2,NA,NA
CASSPGGDPWGYTF,TGTGCCAGCAGCCCGGGGGGGGATCCGTGGGGCTACACCTTC,TRBV6-6,TRBJ1-2,NA,NA
CASSLGSRDASGNTIYF,TGCGCCAGCAGCTTGGGTTCCAGGGATGCATCTGGAAACACCATATATTTT,TRBV5-1,TRBJ1-3,NA,NA
CASSLRTNYGYTF,TGTGCCAGCAGTTTACGAACAAACTATGGCTACACCTTC,TRBV28,TRBJ1-2,NA,once
CASSQGGQGEAFF,TGCGCCAGCAGCCAAGGGGGGCAGGGTGAAGCTTTCTTT,TRBV4-3,TRBJ1-1,NA,NA
CASSQQGGAGVNYNEQFF,TGCGCCAGCAGCCAACAGGGAGGGGCGGGAGTGAACTACAATGAGCAGTTCTTC,TRBV4-3,TRBJ2-1,TRBD2,once
CASSLGAGVGGELFF,TGTGCCAGCAGCTTAGGGGCAGGGGTCGGCGGGGAGCTGTTTTTT,TRBV7-9,TRBJ2-2,NA,NA
CASSQERGYGELFF,TGTGCCAGCAGCCAAGAAAGAGGGTACGGGGAGCTGTTTTTT,TRBV7-2,TRBJ2-2,NA,NA
CASRAGTVPQETQYF,TGTGCCAGCAGGGCCGGGACAGTCCCCCAAGAGACCCAGTACTTC,TRBV6-6,TRBJ2-5,TRBD1,NA
CASSWTIGVNNEQFF,TGTGCCAGCAGCTGGACTATCGGGGTTAACAATGAGCAGTTCTTC,TRBV5-4,TRBJ2-1,NA,NA
CASSFRQARQETQYF,TGTGCCAGCAGTTTTCGCCAGGCTCGCCAAGAGACCCAGTACTTC,TRBV27,TRBJ2-5,NA,NA
CASSRILGQRYGYTF,TGTGCCAGCAGTCGCATATTGGGTCAGCGCTATGGCTACACCTTC,TRBV28,TRBJ1-2,NA,NA
CASSRMSGSIYEQYF,TGTGCCAGCAGCCGAATGAGCGGGAGCATCTACGAGCAGTACTTC,TRBV6-5,TRBJ2-7,TRBD2,NA
CSAQAAGAYEQYF,TGCAGCGCTCAAGCAGCGGGAGCATACGAGCAGTACTTC,TRBV29-1,TRBJ2-7,TRBD2,NA
CASIQGGGNGYTF,TGTGCCAGCATCCAGGGGGGTGGTAATGGCTACACCTTC,TRBV28,TRBJ1-2,TRBD1,NA
CASRKAGGPHEQYF,TGTGCCAGCAGAAAAGCGGGAGGGCCACACGAGCAGTACTTC,TRBV27,TRBJ2-7,TRBD2,NA
CASSPPLGTKNIQYF,TGTGCCAGCAGCCCTCCGCTAGGAACCAAAAACATTCAGTACTTC,TRBV6-6,TRBJ2-4,NA,once
CASSPTQGSTEAFF,TGTGCCAGCTCACCAACACAGGGGAGTACTGAAGCTTTCTTT,TRBV18,TRBJ1-1,TRBD1,NA
CASSQSGFRGGYTF,TGCGCCAGCAGCCAGTCTGGGTTCCGGGGTGGCTACACCTTC,TRBV4-1,TRBJ1-2,NA,few
CATSRDLVSGVNEQFF,TGTGCCACCAGCAGAGATTTGGTTTCGGGGGTAAATGAGCAGTTCTTC,TRBV15,TRBJ2-1,NA,once
CASSSGSGADTQYF,TGTGCCAGCAGTAGCGGGAGCGGGGCAGATACGCAGTATTTT,TRBV7-2,TRBJ2-3,TRBD2,NA
CASSFEGEQYF,TGTGCCAGCAGTTTTGAAGGGGAGCAGTATTTT,TRBV28,TRBJ2-3,NA,NA
CASRAGDTGELFF,TGCGCCAGCAGGGCGGGAGACACCGGGGAGCTGTTTTTT,TRBV5-1,TRBJ2-2,TRBD2,NA
CASSSVAYEQYF,TGCGCCAGCAGTAGTGTGGCCTACGAGCAGTACTTC,TRBV5-1,TRBJ2-7,NA,once
CATSRTATGSYEQYF,TGTGCCACCAGCAGGACAGCTACAGGTTCCTACGAGCAGTACTTC,TRBV15,TRBJ2-7,NA,NA
CSVEVLGGTTDTQYF,TGCAGCGTTGAAGTCCTTGGGGGGACCACAGATACGCAGTATTTT,TRBV29-1,TRBJ2-3,NA,NA